This TCR beta chain was identified during a study of cytomegalovirus exposure and HLA in healthy donors. PCR employed 60 Vbeta and 13 Jbeta primers. Profiled with immunoSEQ multiplex PCR; TCRdb holds only in-frame clones, not every one. Here the sample spans under 200,000 clones, almost 85% being singletons. Overall study findings and caveats: Several V segments, TRBV6-2 and TRBV6-3 among them, could not be told apart and were dropped. A later analysis found most CMV-associated TCR beta chains apparently HLA-restricted. Later, an analysis showed that TCR beta chains associated with HLA were more clonally expanded than others that were equally common.

This clone has just a few counts. Its target is not known. The CDR3 has 13 residues. Germline V gene sequence: CDR1 SSHAT, CDR2 FNYEAQ (reference sequence). V lost 5 bases and J lost 5; bases outside the gene matches: 5. The specimen was PBMCs. The TCR comes from a boy aged 2 to 9 in good health and CMV-seronegative. The V call is TRBV7-7, the J call TRBJ2-5; 7 bases fit TRBD1. The CDR3 nucleotides read TGTGCCAGCAGCAAAGACAGGGATGAGACCCAGTACTTC. Translated: CASSKDRDETQYF.